This passage covers 4 T cell receptor beta chains from one sample sequenced in a study of CD8 T cells in Susac syndrome. Random-hexamer reverse transcription was applied to about 0.5 to 1 ug RNA. TCRdb reanalysed the immunoSEQ multiplex PCR reads using MiXCR and keeps one entry per CDR3 protein. Among some 150,000 distinct CDR3 sequences listed, around 95% were seen once. Sequencing was done on a sample of CD8+ T cells from PBMCs. These receptors were obtained from a human donor with multiple sclerosis.

The J gene is TRBJ2-5, the V gene TRBV3-1; the D gene could be TRBD1 or TRBD2 (5 bases each). The V end was cut by 5 bases, the J end by 0 bases, with 10 bases between. The CDR3 covers 14 residues. From germline, CDR1 is LGHDT and CDR2 YNNKEL (reference sequence). CDR3 loop: CASSTWDDQETQYF. The CDR3 nucleotides read TGTGCCAGCAGCACCTGGGACGACCAAGAGACCCAGTACTTC.

The chain carries TRBV2 and TRBJ1-1, with unresolved D. V lost 1 base and J lost 1, with 10 bases in between. The CDR3 covers 15 residues. Per the germline V gene, CDR1 is SNHLY and CDR2 is FYNNEI. CDR3 sequence (DNA): TGTGCCAGCAGTGAAGAAGGACGAACGAACACTGAAGCTTTCTTT. Translation gives CASSEEGRTNTEAFF.

The V gene is TRBV30, the J gene TRBJ2-3, with 7 bases aligning to TRBD2. In germline, CDR1 is GTSNPN, CDR2 SVGIG (reference sequence). The CDR3 length is 14 residues. V dropped 4 bases and J dropped 2; count of bases not matched to a gene: 6. For the CDR3, the DNA is TGTGCCTGGACGCCTAGCGGACCCACAGATACGCAGTATTTT. Translating gives CAWTPSGPTDTQYF.

J is TRBJ2-1 and V is TRBV11-3; 12 bases align to TRBD2. V lost 2 bases and J lost 8; bases outside the gene matches: 7. The CDR3 runs 16 residues. Germline CDR1 SGHNT, CDR2 YENEEA. Here the CDR3 DNA reads TGTGCCAGCAGCTTATACACTAGCGGGGGGTGGCATGAGCAGTTCTTC. Amino acid sequence: CASSLYTSGGWHEQFF. Drawing the rest from reference TRBV11-3 and TRBJ2-1, the complete variable domain is EAGVVQSPRYKIIEKKQPVAFWCNPISGHNTLYWYLQNLGQGPELLIRYENEEAVDDSQLPKDRFSAERLKGVDSTLKIQPAELGDSAVYLCASSLYTSGGWHEQFFGPGTRLTVL.